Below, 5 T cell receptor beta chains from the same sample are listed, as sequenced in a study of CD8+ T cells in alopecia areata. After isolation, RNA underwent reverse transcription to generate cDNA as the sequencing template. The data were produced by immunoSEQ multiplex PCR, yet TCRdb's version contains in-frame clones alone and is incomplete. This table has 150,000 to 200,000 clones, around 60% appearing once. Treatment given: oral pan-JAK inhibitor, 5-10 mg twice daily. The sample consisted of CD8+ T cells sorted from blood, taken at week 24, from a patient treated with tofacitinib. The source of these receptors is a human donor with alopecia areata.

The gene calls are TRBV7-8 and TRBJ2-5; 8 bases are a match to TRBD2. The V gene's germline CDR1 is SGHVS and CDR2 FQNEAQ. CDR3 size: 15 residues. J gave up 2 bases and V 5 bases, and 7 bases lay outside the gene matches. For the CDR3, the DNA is TGTGCCAGCAGCACCTTAGCGGGGAGACAAGAGACCCAGTACTTC. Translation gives CASSTLAGRQETQYF.

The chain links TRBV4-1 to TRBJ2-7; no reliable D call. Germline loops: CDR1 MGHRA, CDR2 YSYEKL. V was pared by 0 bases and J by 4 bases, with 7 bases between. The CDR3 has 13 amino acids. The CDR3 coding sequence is TGCGCCAGCAGCCAAGATCCAACTTACGAGCAGTACTTC. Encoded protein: CASSQDPTYEQYF.

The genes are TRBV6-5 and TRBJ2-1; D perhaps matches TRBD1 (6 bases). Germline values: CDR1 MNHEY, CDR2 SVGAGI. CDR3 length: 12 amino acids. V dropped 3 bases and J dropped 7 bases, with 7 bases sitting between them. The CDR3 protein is CASSYTGNEQFF. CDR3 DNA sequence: TGTGCCAGCAGTTATACAGGGAATGAGCAGTTCTTC.

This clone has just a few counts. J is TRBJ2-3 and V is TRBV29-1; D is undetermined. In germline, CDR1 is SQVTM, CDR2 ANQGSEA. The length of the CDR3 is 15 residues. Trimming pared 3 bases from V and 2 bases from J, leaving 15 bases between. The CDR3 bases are TGCAGCGTTGATGGCGTAAACAACCCCACAGATACGCAGTATTTT. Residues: CSVDGVNNPTDTQYF.

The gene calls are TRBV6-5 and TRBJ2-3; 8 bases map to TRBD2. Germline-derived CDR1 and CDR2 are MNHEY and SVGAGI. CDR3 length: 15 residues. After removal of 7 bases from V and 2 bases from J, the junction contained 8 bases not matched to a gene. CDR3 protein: CASTSGGRSTDTQYF. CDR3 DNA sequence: TGTGCCAGCACCTCGGGAGGGCGGTCCACAGATACGCAGTATTTT.